The entry that follows covers one T cell receptor beta chain sequence. Germline CDR1 reads LGHDT; CDR2 reads YNNKEL (reference sequence). The CDR3 extends over 16 amino acids. V shed 2 bases and J shed 7 bases, with 20 bases lying between them. The entry originates in a study of blood T cell repertoires in COVID-19. About the study: The study drew acute and convalescent COVID-19 samples from the United States, Italy and Spain. T cells, B-cell-depleted T cells, or PBMCs supplied cDNA or gDNA.

The authors' processing: Estimation of nucleated cell counts relied on the amplification of reference gene primers. Generated by immunoSEQ multiplex PCR, the TCRdb table keeps only in-frame clones and is missing some. For V, J and clone size, that table is used; D and trimming come from the DNA. The sample shows about 40,000 clones, roughly 84% of them seen only once. The chain employs TRBV3-1 (or the pseudogene TRBV3-2) and TRBJ1-2, with a weak D call TRBD1 (6 bases). The receptor was derived from a man in his sixties with active COVID-19. The sample consisted of peripheral blood. CDR3 coding DNA: TGTGCCAGCAGCCAACAGGATTCAGGGGCAGCTAGTGGCTACACCTTC. It translates to CASSQQDSGAASGYTF.